Here is one TCR beta chain with its context. Germline V gene lookup returns CDR1 SNHLY and CDR2 FYNNEI. V was shortened by 8 bases and J by 3 bases, with 9 bases between the two germline ends. The CDR3 is 12 amino acids. Per the original data handling: Estimates of nucleated cell counts were drawn from the amplification of reference gene primers. TCRdb's copy holds only in-frame clones and misses some; the assay was immunoSEQ multiplex PCR. V, J and clone size derive from that table, while D and trimming were established from the DNA sequence. The sample shows around 94,000 clones, more than 80% of them seen only once. These data originate in a study of blood T cell repertoires in COVID-19. Study at large: Whether acute or convalescent, the COVID-19 samples came from the United States, Italy and Spain. PBMCs, B-cell-depleted T cells, or T cells provided the cDNA or gDNA that made up the material.

This TCR was sampled from a human donor in a cohort sampled during active COVID-19. The J gene is TRBJ2-3, the V gene TRBV2; TRBD1 might be the D (5 bases). Sequenced material: peripheral blood. DNA for the CDR3: TGTGCCAGCGGAAGGGGAACAGATACGCAGTATTTT. Translating gives CASGRGTDTQYF.